The following is a T cell receptor (beta chain) sequence with its context. Its antigen is as yet unknown. The sample originates from a study of cytotoxic CD8 clonotypes in ibrutinib-treated CLL. Study-wide points: Patients with sustained remission and those progressing were sampled at differing times. There were few public clonotypes, and on treatment they contracted or stayed stable. Exceeding age-matched healthy donors, baseline clonality also tracked the counts of circulating CD8+ T cells.

Generated by immunoSEQ multiplex PCR, the TCRdb table keeps only in-frame clones and is missing some. The sample has approximately 190,000 clones, more than 70% seen once. Sequenced material: PBMCs, taken after 12 months of ibrutinib treatment. The TCR originated in a human donor with chronic lymphocytic leukemia.

The CDR3 sequence is CASSKTGGAGELFF. CDR3 DNA sequence: TGTGCCAGCAGCAAAACCGGGGGGGCCGGGGAGCTGTTTTTT. J is TRBJ2-2 and V is TRBV7-8; 8 bases are shared with TRBD2. With 5 bases clipped from V and 6 bases from J, the junction kept 5 bases outside the gene matches. CDR3 size: 14 residues. Germline CDR1 SGHVS, CDR2 FQNEAQ.